This is a list of T cell receptor beta chains from one sample in a study of blood T cell repertoires in COVID-19. Assay: immunoSEQ multiplex PCR; the TCRdb copy retains only in-frame clones and omits some. The sample lists tens of thousands of clones; around nine tenths were seen once. Material for sequencing was peripheral blood. These receptors came from a human donor with active COVID-19. The donor label of this sample is uncertain. CDR3s include the opening cysteine and the closing phenylalanine or tryptophan. The D gene is left open where the match is weak. Size tells how often a clone was seen (once, few, many) or the class of an expanded clone, and some rows leave it out.

TRBV29-1,.,TRBJ2-1,TRBD2,TGCAGCGCCGGGACTAGCGGGAGAAATGAGCAGTTCTTC,CSAGTSGRNEQFF
TRBV5-1,.,TRBJ1-6,.,TGCGCCAGCAGCTTGGGCCCGACATCACCCCTCCACTTT,CASSLGPTSPLHF
TRBV15,.,TRBJ2-6,TRBD2,TGTGCCACAAAGTCTCAGGGCGGGAGCTCTGGGGCCAACGTCCTGACTTTC,CATKSQGGSSGANVLTF
TRBV27,.,TRBJ2-5,TRBD1,TGTGCCAGCAGTACACAGGGGGCAGAGACCCAGTACTTC,CASSTQGAETQYF
TRBV19,.,TRBJ2-1,.,TGTGCCAGTAGTATATCAGAATTTGAGCAGTTCTTC,CASSISEFEQFF
TRBV4-3,.,TRBJ2-7,.,TGCGCCAGCAGCCAACTACTACGTTACGAGCAGTACTTC,CASSQLLRYEQYF
TRBV6-5,.,TRBJ2-7,.,TGTGCCAGCAGTAGTGAGCGAAACTACGAGCAGTACTTC,CASSSERNYEQYF
TRBV6-2/TRBV6-3,.,TRBJ2-5,.,TGTGCCAGCAGTGACAGAGAAGAGACCCAGTACTTC,CASSDREETQYF
TRBV6-4,.,TRBJ1-2,TRBD1,TGTGCCAGCAGACCAGGGGGACAGGGCGATAACTATGGCTACACCTTC,CASRPGGQGDNYGYTF
TRBV2,.,TRBJ1-5,TRBD1,TGTGCCAGCATCGGGACAGGAGGCAATCAGCCCCAGCATTTT,CASIGTGGNQPQHF
TRBV18,.,TRBJ2-1,.,TGTGCCAGCTCACCAAGGGACAAATACAATGAGCAGTTCTTC,CASSPRDKYNEQFF
TRBV5-1,.,TRBJ2-2,.,TGCGCCAGCAGCTTGGCCGGGGTCCACACCGGGGAGCTGTTTTTT,CASSLAGVHTGELFF
TRBV7-3,.,TRBJ1-1,.,TGTGCCAGCAGCTTAACATGGGCGGGGAACACTGAAGCTTTCTTT,CASSLTWAGNTEAFF
TRBV7-8,.,TRBJ2-7,.,TGTGCCAGCAGCGCGGGCCCATCGGACGAGCAGTACTTC,CASSAGPSDEQYF
TRBV29-1,.,TRBJ1-2,TRBD1,TGCAGCGTCGTTAAACTTCGGGACAGGAGCTATGGCTACACCTTC,CSVVKLRDRSYGYTF
TRBV10-3,.,TRBJ2-5,.,TGTGCCATCACGGCATCGGGAGTGGAGACCCAGTACTTC,CAITASGVETQYF
TRBV11-1,once,TRBJ1-6,.,TGTGCCAGCAGCCGAAGCGCCAGGGAGGGTTCACCCCTCCACTTT,CASSRSAREGSPLHF
TRBV6-2/TRBV6-3,.,TRBJ2-3,TRBD2,TGTGCCAGCAGTTACTTAGGACTAGCGGGGACAGATACGCAGTATTTT,CASSYLGLAGTDTQYF
TRBV5-1,.,TRBJ2-2,TRBD1,TGCGCCAGCAGCAACCGGGACAGGGGCACCGGGGAGCTGTTTTTT,CASSNRDRGTGELFF
TRBV28,once,TRBJ2-5,TRBD1,TGTGCCAGCAGTCTTAGGACAGGGGGTTTTCAAGAGACCCAGTACTTC,CASSLRTGGFQETQYF
TRBV3-1/TRBV3-2,.,TRBJ2-5,TRBD2,TGTGCCAGCAGCCCCGTACTAGCGGAACAAGAGACCCAGTACTTC,CASSPVLAEQETQYF
TRBV2,.,TRBJ1-4,.,TGTGCCATCGTAGAGGGGGGGCCAGTGGAAAAACTGTTTTTT,CAIVEGGPVEKLFF
TRBV5-5,.,TRBJ1-5,.,TGTGCCAGCAGCTTGTGGTCAGGGGTTGGCAATCAGCCCCAGCATTTT,CASSLWSGVGNQPQHF
TRBV4-1,.,TRBJ1-1,.,TGCGCCAGCAGCCAAGTGCAGGGTATGGACACTGAAGCTTTCTTT,CASSQVQGMDTEAFF
TRBV7-9,.,TRBJ1-1,.,TGTGCCAGCAGCTTGTCCCGCCCCACGGGAAACACTGAAGCTTTCTTT,CASSLSRPTGNTEAFF
TRBV7-2,.,TRBJ2-1,TRBD1,TGTGCCAGCAGCTTGGTGACAGGGACGTACAATGAGCAGTTCTTC,CASSLVTGTYNEQFF
TRBV2,.,TRBJ2-5,TRBD1,TGTGCCAGCAGGGTGGACAGGTACCAAGAGACCCAGTACTTC,CASRVDRYQETQYF
TRBV14,.,TRBJ2-5,TRBD1,TGTGCCAGCAGCCAACAGGGGGCGGGTGAGACCCAGTACTTC,CASSQQGAGETQYF
TRBV29-1,.,TRBJ1-5,TRBD1,TGCAGCGTTGCCACCGGGACAGTTAATCAGCCCCAGCATTTT,CSVATGTVNQPQHF
TRBV10-3,.,TRBJ1-6,.,TGTGCCATCAGTGTCGCAGGGACACCGGGCCTGGGTCGCAGCTCCTATAATTCACCCCTCCACTTT,CAISVAGTPGLGRSSYNSPLHF
TRBV7-2,.,TRBJ2-1,TRBD1,TGTGCCAGCAGCCAGGACAGGGAAGGTGAGCAGTTCTTC,CASSQDREGEQFF
TRBV7-8,once,TRBJ2-7,TRBD1,TGTGCCAGCAGCCAACCCGAGGGACAGGGTTTCTACGAGCAGTACTTC,CASSQPEGQGFYEQYF
TRBV24-1,once,TRBJ2-5,TRBD2,TGTGCCACCAGTGATCCCCGGGTAGCGGGGGTAGAGACCCAGTACTTC,CATSDPRVAGVETQYF
TRBV7-2,.,TRBJ2-3,.,TGTGCCAGCAGCTCCTCGAGGGTAGGGACAGATACGCAGTATTTT,CASSSSRVGTDTQYF
TRBV25-1,few,TRBJ2-1,TRBD2,TGTGCCAGCAGGGAGTTAGCGGGAGGGCAGTTCTTC,CASRELAGGQFF
TRBV6-5,.,TRBJ1-5,.,TGTGCCAGTCTGACTGATTATAGCAATCAGCCCCAGCATTTT,CASLTDYSNQPQHF
TRBV10-2,.,TRBJ2-2,.,TGCGCCAGCAGCCAGGGGAGACCTCGAGAGCCTGGGGAGCTGTTTTTT,CASSQGRPREPGELFF
TRBV2,.,TRBJ2-1,TRBD2,TGTGCCAGCAGTGAACGGCTAGCGGGAAACAATGAGCAGTTCTTC,CASSERLAGNNEQFF
TRBV19,few,TRBJ2-7,.,TGTGCCAGTAGTTCTGGACTGGAAAGCGACGAGCAGTACTTC,CASSSGLESDEQYF
TRBV7-8,.,TRBJ2-7,.,TGTGCCAGCAGCCCCTTTGGCTCCAGCTCCTACGAGCAGTACTTC,CASSPFGSSSYEQYF